There are a few counts of the clone carrying this T cell receptor (beta chain). Its specificity is not known. The sample originates from a study of radiation and T cells in renal cell carcinoma. Points from the study as a whole: From baseline, blood top tumor clonotypes peaked at 2 weeks post-radiation.

As for time point: blood 4 weeks post-SBRT, at nephrectomy. Treatment of the sample: 15 Gy SBRT to primary tumor, nephrectomy 4 weeks later. Nephrectomy followed 15 Gy stereotactic body radiation by 4 weeks. TCRdb's copy holds only in-frame clones and misses some; the assay was immunoSEQ multiplex PCR. The table records around 140,000 clones, around nine tenths of them present only once. Germline CDR1 LGHNA, CDR2 YSLEER. The length of the CDR3 is 13 residues. V was cut by 0 bases and J by 4 bases, with 7 bases left in between. The V gene is TRBV4-3, the J gene TRBJ2-7; D is perhaps TRBD1 (5 bases). The sequence was obtained from a woman between 50 and 59 years old with renal cell carcinoma. The sequencing used blood, collected from a patient whose treatment included radiotherapy and nephrectomy. CDR3 amino acids: CASSQEAGYEQYF. In DNA form, the CDR3 reads TGCGCCAGCAGCCAAGAAGCAGGGTACGAGCAGTACTTC.